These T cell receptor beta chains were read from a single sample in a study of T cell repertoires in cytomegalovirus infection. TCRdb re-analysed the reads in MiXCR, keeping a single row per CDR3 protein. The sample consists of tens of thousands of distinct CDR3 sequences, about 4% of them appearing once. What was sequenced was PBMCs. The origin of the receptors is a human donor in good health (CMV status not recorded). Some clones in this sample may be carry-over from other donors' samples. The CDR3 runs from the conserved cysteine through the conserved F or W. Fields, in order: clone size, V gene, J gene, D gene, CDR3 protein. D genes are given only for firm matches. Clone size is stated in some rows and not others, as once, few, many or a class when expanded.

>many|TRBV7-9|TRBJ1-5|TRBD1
CASSDRGTNQPQHF
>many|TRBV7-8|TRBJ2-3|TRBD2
CASSTRLSSGRADTQYF
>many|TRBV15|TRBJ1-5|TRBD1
CATSRAQGSNQPQHF
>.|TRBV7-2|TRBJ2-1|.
CASSTRLGSYNEQFF
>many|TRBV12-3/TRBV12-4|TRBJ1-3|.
CASARSDSGNTIYF
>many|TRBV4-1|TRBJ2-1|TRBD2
CASSRGLAGSYEQFF
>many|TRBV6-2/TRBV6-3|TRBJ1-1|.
CASSYSRDSLEAFF
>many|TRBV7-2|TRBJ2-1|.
CASSLGPKLGNEQFF
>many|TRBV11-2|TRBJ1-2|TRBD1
CASSLDRDSYGYTF
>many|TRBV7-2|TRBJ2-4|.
CASSLVSDAKNIQYF
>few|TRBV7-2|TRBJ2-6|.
CASSLAGASGANVLTF
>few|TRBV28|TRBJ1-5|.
CASRALSQPQHF
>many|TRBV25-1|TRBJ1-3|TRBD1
CASSAGTGNTIYF
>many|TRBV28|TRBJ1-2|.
CASHNSIGGYGYTF
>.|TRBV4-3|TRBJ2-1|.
CASSQDTASRYNEQFF
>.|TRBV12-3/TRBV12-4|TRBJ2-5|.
CASSPIIKQGMGETQYF
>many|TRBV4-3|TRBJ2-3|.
CASSQSRTDTQYF
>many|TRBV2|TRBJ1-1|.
CASRGGEGDYPFF
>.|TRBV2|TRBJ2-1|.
CASSDGVGSYNEQFF
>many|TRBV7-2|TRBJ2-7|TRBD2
CASSSVAGLSYEQYF
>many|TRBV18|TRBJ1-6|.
CASSPPAGRGSPLHF
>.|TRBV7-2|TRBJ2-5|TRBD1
CASSFGTRGPRETQYF
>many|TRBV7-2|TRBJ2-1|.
CASSLAGANNEQFF
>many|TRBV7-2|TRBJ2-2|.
CASGGGTNTGELFF
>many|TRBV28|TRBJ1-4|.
CASSSWAGGEKLFF
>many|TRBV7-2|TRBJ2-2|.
CASSSYIAGELFF
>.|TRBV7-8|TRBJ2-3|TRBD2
CASGGLAGEPTQYF
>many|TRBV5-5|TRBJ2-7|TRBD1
CASSFDRGLRGYEQYF
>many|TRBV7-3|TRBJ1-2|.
CASSLYPGTPTLYTF
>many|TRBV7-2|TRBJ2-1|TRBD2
CASSSSRGGSYNEQFF
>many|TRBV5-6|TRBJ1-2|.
CASSALLLEGYTF
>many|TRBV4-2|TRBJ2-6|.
CASSTRGGTFSSGANVLTF
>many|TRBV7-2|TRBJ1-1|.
CASSLALVWGKNTEAFF
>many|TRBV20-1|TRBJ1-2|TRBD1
CSAAGGGVYGYTF